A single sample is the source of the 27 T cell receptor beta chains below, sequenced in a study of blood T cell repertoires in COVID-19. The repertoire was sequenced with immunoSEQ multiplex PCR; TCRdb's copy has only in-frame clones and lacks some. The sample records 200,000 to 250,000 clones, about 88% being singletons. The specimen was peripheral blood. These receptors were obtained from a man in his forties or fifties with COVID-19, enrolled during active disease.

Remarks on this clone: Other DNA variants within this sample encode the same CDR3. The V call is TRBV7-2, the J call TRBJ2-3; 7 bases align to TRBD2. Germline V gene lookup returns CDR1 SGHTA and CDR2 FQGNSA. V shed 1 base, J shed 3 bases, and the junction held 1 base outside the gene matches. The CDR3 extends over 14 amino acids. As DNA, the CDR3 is TGTGCCAGCAGCTTAGGCGGGAGAACAGATACGCAGTATTTT. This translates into CASSLGGRTDTQYF.

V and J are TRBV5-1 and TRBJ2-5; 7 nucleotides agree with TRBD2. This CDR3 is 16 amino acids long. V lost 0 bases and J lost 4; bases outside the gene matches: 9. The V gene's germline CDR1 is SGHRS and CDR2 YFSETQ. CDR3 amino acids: CASSLAGGGPVETQYF. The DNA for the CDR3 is TGCGCCAGCAGCTTGGCCGGGGGAGGGCCTGTAGAGACCCAGTACTTC.

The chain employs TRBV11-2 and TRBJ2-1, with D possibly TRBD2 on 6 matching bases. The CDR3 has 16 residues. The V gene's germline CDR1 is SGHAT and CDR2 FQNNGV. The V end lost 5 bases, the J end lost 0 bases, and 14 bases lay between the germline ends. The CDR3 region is CASSPGWRGSYNEQFF. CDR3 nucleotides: TGTGCCAGCAGCCCAGGGTGGCGGGGCTCCTACAATGAGCAGTTCTTC.

The CDR3 nucleotides read TGTGCCAGCAGTTACTCGCGGACAGGGGCTTCAGGGACCCAGTACTTC. Its protein product is CASSYSRTGASGTQYF. This chain connects TRBV6-6 to TRBJ2-5; 9 bases are shared with TRBD1. This CDR3 is built from 16 residues. The germline V gene encodes CDR1 MNHNY and CDR2 SVGAGI (reference sequence). Trimming removed 0 bases from V and 7 bases from J; junction bases left unmatched: 9.

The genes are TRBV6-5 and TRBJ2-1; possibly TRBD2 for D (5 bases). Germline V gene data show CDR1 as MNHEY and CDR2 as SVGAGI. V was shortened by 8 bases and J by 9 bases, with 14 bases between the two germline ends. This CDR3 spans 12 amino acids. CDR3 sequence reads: CASGLRLGEQFF. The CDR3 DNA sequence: TGTGCCAGCGGACTGCGACTGGGTGAGCAGTTCTTC.

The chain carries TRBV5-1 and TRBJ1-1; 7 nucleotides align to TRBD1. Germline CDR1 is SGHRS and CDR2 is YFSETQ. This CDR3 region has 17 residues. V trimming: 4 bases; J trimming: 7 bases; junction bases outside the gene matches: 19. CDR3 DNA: TGCGCCAGCAGCCCCAATAACGAAGTCAGGGGGGTTAATGAAGCTTTCTTT. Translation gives CASSPNNEVRGVNEAFF.

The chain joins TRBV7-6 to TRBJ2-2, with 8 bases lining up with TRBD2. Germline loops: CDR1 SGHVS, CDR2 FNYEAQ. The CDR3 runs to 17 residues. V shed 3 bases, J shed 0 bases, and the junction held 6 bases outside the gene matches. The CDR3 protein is CASSFPSGSANTGELFF. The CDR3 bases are TGTGCCAGCAGCTTCCCAAGCGGGAGCGCGAACACCGGGGAGCTGTTTTTT.

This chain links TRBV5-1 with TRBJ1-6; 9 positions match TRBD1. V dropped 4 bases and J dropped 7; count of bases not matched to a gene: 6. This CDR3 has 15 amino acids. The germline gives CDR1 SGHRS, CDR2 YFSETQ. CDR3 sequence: CASSAGTGMNSPLHF. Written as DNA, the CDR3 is TGCGCCAGCAGCGCTGGGACAGGGATGAATTCACCCCTCCACTTT.

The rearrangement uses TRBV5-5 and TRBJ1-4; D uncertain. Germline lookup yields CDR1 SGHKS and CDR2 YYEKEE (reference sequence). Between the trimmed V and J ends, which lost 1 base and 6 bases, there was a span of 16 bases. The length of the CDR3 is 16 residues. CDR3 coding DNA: TGTGCCAGCAGCTTGTCATACAGCGGAGAGTATGAAAAACTGTTTTTT. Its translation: CASSLSYSGEYEKLFF.

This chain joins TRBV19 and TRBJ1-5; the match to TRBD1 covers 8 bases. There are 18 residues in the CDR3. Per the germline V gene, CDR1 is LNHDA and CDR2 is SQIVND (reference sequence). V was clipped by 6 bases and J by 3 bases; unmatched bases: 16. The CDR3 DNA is TGTGCCAGTAGGGCAGGGAGGCCCGGGACAGGACCCAATCAGCCCCAGCATTTT. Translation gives CASRAGRPGTGPNQPQHF. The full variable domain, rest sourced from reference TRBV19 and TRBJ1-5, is DGGITQSPKYLFRKEGQNVTLSCEQNLNHDAMYWYRQDPGQGLRLIYYSQIVNDFQKGDIAEGYSVSREKKESFPLTVTSAQKNPTAFYLCASRAGRPGTGPNQPQHFGDGTRLSIL.

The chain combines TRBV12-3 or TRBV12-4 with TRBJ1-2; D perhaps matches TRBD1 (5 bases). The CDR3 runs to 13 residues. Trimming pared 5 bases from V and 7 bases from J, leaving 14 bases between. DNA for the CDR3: TGTGCCAGCAGTCCGCGGGGGGTTGGTGGCTACACCTTC. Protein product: CASSPRGVGGYTF.

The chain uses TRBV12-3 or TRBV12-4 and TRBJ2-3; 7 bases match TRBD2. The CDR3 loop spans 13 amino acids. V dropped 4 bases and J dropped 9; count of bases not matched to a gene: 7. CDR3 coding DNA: TGTGCCAGCAGTTCCGGACTAGTTAAGACGCAGTATTTT. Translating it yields CASSSGLVKTQYF.

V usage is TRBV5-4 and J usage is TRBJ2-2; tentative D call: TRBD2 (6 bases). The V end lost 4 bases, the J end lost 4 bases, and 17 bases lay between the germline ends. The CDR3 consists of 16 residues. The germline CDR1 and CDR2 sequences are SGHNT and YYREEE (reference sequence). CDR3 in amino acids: CASSPLGGSGTGELFF. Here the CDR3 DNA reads TGTGCCAGCAGCCCACTCGGGGGTAGTGGCACCGGGGAGCTGTTTTTT.

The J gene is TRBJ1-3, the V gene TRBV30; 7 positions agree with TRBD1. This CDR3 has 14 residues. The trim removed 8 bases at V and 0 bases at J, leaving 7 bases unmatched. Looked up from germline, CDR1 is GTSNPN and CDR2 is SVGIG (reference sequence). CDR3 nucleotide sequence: TGTGCCAGACGACAGGGCGGCTCTGGAAACACCATATATTTT. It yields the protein CARRQGGSGNTIYF.

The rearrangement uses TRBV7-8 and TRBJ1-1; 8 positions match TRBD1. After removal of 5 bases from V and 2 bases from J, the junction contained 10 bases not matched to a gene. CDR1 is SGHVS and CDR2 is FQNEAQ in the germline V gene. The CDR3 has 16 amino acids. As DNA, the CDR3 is TGTGCCAGCAGCCCATACTTGGGACAGGCAAACACTGAAGCTTTCTTT. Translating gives CASSPYLGQANTEAFF. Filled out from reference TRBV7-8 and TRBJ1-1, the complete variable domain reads GAGVSQSPRYKVAKRGQDVALRCDPISGHVSLFWYQQALGQGPEFLTYFQNEAQLDKSGLPSDRFFAERPEGSVSTLKIQRTQQEDSAVYLCASSPYLGQANTEAFFGQGTRLTVV.

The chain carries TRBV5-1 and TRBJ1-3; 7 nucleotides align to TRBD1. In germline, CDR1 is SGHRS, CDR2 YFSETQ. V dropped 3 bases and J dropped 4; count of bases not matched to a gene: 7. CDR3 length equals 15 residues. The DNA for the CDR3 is TGCGCCAGCAGCTCCTCCAGGGGACAGGGAAACACCATATATTTT. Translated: CASSSSRGQGNTIYF.

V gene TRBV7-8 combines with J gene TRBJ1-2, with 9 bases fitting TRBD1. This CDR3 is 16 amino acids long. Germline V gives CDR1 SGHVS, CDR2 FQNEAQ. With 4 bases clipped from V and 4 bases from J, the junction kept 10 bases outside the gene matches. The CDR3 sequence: CASSSSGTGIGYGYTF. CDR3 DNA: TGTGCCAGCAGCTCTTCCGGGACAGGGATTGGCTATGGCTACACCTTC.

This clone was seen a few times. The CDR3 loop is CASSLSTGFSYEQYF. The DNA for the CDR3 is TGTGCCAGCAGCTTATCGACAGGGTTCTCCTACGAGCAGTACTTC. The genes are TRBV7-6 and TRBJ2-7; 7 nucleotides line up with TRBD1. Trimming took 2 bases from V and 0 from J; bases not matched to a gene: 4. The CDR3 loop spans 15 amino acids. Per the germline V gene, CDR1 is SGHVS and CDR2 is FNYEAQ.

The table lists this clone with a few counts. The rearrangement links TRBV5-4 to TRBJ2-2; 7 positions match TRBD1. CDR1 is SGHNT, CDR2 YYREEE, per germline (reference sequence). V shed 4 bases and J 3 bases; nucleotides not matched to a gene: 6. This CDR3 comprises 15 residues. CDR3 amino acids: CASSPTGLYTGELFF. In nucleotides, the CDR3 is TGTGCCAGCAGCCCGACAGGGTTATACACCGGGGAGCTGTTTTTT.

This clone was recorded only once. The DNA of the CDR3 is TGTGCCAGCAGCACTCGGACTAGCGGGATATCAGATACGCAGTATTTT. Its protein product is CASSTRTSGISDTQYF. The gene calls are TRBV7-9 and TRBJ2-3; 12 bases line up with TRBD2. This CDR3 spans 16 amino acids. V gave up 5 bases and J gave up 4 bases; unmatched junction bases: 7. Per the germline V gene, CDR1 is SEHNR and CDR2 is FQNEAQ (reference sequence).

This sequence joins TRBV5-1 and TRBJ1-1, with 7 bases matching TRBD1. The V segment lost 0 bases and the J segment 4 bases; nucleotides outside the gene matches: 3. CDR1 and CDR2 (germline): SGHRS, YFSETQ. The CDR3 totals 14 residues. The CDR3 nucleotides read TGCGCCAGCAGCTTGGATGCAGGGGGCACTGAAGCTTTCTTT. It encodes CASSLDAGGTEAFF.

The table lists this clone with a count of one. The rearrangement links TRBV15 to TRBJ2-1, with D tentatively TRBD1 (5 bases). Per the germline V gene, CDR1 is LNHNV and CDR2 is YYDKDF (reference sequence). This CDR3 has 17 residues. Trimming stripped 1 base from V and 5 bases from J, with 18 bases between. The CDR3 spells CATSRVLTAVIDNEQFF. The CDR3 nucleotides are TGTGCCACCAGCAGAGTCCTGACAGCAGTAATCGACAATGAGCAGTTCTTC. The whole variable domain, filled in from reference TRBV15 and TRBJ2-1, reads DAMVIQNPRYQVTQFGKPVTLSCSQTLNHNVMYWYQQKSSQAPKLLFHYYDKDFNNEADTPDNFQSRRPNTSFCFLDIRSPGLGDTAMYLCATSRVLTAVIDNEQFFGPGTRLTVL.

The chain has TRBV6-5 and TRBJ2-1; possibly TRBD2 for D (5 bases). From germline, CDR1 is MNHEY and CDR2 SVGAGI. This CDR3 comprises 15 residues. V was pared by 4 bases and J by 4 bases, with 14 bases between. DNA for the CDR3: TGTGCCAGCAGTTTTGGACTCGGAACATACAATGAGCAGTTCTTC. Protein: CASSFGLGTYNEQFF.

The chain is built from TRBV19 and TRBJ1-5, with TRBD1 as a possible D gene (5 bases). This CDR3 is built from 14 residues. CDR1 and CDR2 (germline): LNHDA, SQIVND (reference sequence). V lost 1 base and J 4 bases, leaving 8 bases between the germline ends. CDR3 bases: TGTGCCAGTAGTATAGGGGCAGGGAATCAGCCCCAGCATTTT. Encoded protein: CASSIGAGNQPQHF.

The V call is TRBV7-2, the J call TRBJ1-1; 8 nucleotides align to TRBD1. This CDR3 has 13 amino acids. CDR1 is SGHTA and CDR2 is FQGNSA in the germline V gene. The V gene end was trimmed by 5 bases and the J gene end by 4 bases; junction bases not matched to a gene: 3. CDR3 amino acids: CASSPRGLTEAFF. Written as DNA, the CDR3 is TGTGCCAGCAGCCCCAGGGGGCTCACTGAAGCTTTCTTT.

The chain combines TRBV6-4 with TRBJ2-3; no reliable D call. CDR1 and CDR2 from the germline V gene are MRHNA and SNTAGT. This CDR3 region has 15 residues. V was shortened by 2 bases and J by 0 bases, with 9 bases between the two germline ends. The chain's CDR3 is CASSDVGGSTDTQYF. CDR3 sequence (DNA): TGTGCCAGCAGTGACGTAGGCGGTAGCACAGATACGCAGTATTTT.

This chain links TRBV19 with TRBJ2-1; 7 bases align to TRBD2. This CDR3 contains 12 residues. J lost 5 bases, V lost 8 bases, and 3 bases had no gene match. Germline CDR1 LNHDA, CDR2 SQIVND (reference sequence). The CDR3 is CASWGGNNEQFF. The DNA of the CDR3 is TGTGCCAGTTGGGGGGGAAACAATGAGCAGTTCTTC.